These 15 T cell receptor beta chains were all obtained from the same sample, sequenced in a study of cytomegalovirus exposure and HLA in healthy donors. The PCR was carried out with 60 Vbeta primers and 13 Jbeta primers. The method was immunoSEQ multiplex PCR; TCRdb's version includes in-frame clones alone and lacks a portion of them. The sample holds around 150,000 clones, 76% seen once. Material for sequencing was PBMCs. The receptors stem from a man aged 40-49 years in good health and CMV-seronegative.

This chain joins TRBV19 and TRBJ2-2; 8 bases map to TRBD1. This CDR3 has 15 amino acids. Germline V lookup: CDR1 LNHDA, CDR2 SQIVND (reference sequence). The V gene end was trimmed by 6 bases and the J gene end by 4 bases; junction bases not matched to a gene: 7. In DNA form, the CDR3 reads TGTGCCAGTAGCCGGGACAGGTTGATCACCGGGGAGCTGTTTTTT. Its translation: CASSRDRLITGELFF.

J is TRBJ1-2 and V is TRBV19, with D maybe TRBD1 (6 bases). Germline CDR1 is LNHDA and CDR2 is SQIVND (reference sequence). V was trimmed by 5 bases and J by 4 bases, leaving 11 bases between them. The CDR3 runs 13 residues. The CDR3 DNA sequence: TGTGCCAGTAGTGATTTGGGGGCCTATGGCTACACCTTC. It translates to CASSDLGAYGYTF.

This chain links TRBV30 with TRBJ1-1; no definite D call. This CDR3 has 13 residues. Trimming cost V 4 bases and J 2 bases, with 11 bases left between them. Germline loops: CDR1 GTSNPN, CDR2 SVGIG (reference sequence). Here the CDR3 DNA reads TGTGCCTGGACGAGATCTGAAAACACTGAAGCTTTCTTT. Amino acids: CAWTRSENTEAFF.

The chain uses TRBV19 and TRBJ1-1, with 9 bases lining up with TRBD1. CDR1 and CDR2 (germline): LNHDA, SQIVND (reference sequence). The CDR3 extends over 14 amino acids. Losses at the gene ends were 3 bases for V and 11 bases for J; bases not matched to a gene: 10. In DNA form, the CDR3 reads TGTGCCAGTAGTATGACGGGACAGGGTGGTTCGGCTTTCTTT. It translates to CASSMTGQGGSAFF.

CDR3 loop: CASSLIGTGVYEQFF. CDR3 DNA: TGTGCCAGCAGCTTAATCGGGACAGGGGTGTATGAGCAGTTCTTC. This chain uses TRBV5-4 with TRBJ2-1; 10 nucleotides match TRBD1. CDR1 is SGHNT, CDR2 YYREEE, per germline (reference sequence). Germline trimming cut 2 bases from V and 8 bases from J; bases unmatched to any gene: 7. CDR3 length: 15 amino acids.

This clone was picked up a small number of times. The chain has TRBV6-5 and TRBJ1-4; no definite D call. CDR1 is MNHEY and CDR2 is SVGAGI in the germline V gene. The CDR3 has 14 amino acids. Trimming took off 2 bases at V and 3 bases at J, with 7 bases between the two ends. The CDR3 is CASSYNGPNEKLFF. CDR3 bases: TGTGCCAGCAGTTACAACGGTCCTAATGAAAAACTGTTTTTT.

The CDR3 sequence: CATSRVVGAGGIRDYGYTF. In nucleotides, the CDR3 is TGTGCCACCAGCAGAGTTGTTGGGGCAGGGGGAATTCGTGACTATGGCTACACCTTC. V and J are TRBV15 and TRBJ1-2; 7 nucleotides line up with TRBD1. V lost 1 base and J lost 3; bases outside the gene matches: 17. Looked up from germline, CDR1 is LNHNV and CDR2 is YYDKDF (reference sequence). This CDR3 is built from 19 residues.

The chain employs TRBV2 and TRBJ1-1, with D uncertain. There are 14 residues in the CDR3. Germline CDR1 and CDR2: SNHLY and FYNNEI. Between the trimmed V and J ends, which lost 5 bases and 3 bases, there was a span of 13 bases. CDR3 sequence reads: CASSKSDAYTEAFF. CDR3 DNA sequence: TGTGCCAGCAGTAAGTCCGATGCGTACACTGAAGCTTTCTTT.

The CDR3 bases are TGTGCCAGCAGCTCGCGGGGCTCGGGTAGCTATGGCTACACCTTC. Amino acid sequence: CASSSRGSGSYGYTF. The chain couples TRBV11-3 to TRBJ1-2, with a possible D match to TRBD1 (5 bases). Trimming left V 4 bases short and J 4 bases short, with 16 bases between. The CDR3 sequence is 15 residues long. CDR1 and CDR2 (germline): SGHNT, YENEEA.

The chain employs TRBV27 and TRBJ2-5, with 9 bases that match TRBD1. The V and J ends lost 8 bases and 5 bases, in that order; junction bases with no gene match: 9. The CDR3 sequence is 14 residues long. Germline lookup yields CDR1 MNHEY and CDR2 SMNVEV (reference sequence). The CDR3 bases are TGTGCCAGCGGTAAACAGGGGGCAAGGGAGACCCAGTACTTC. Its translation: CASGKQGARETQYF.

This chain joins TRBV9 and TRBJ2-3; 10 positions match TRBD2. From germline, CDR1 is SGDLS and CDR2 YYNGEE. This CDR3 is 16 amino acids long. Germline trimming cut 2 bases from V and 4 bases from J; bases unmatched to any gene: 7. The CDR3 is CASSVLAGVMADTQYF. In nucleotides, the CDR3 is TGTGCCAGCAGCGTCCTAGCGGGAGTTATGGCAGATACGCAGTATTTT.

The gene calls are TRBV6-5 and TRBJ2-7; 10 nucleotides agree with TRBD1. The CDR3 extends over 15 amino acids. The junction had 9 bases not matched to a gene; V was cut back by 4 bases and J by 6 bases. Germline V gene data show CDR1 as MNHEY and CDR2 as SVGAGI. The CDR3 region is CASSFPGQGYGEQYF. DNA for the CDR3: TGTGCCAGCAGTTTCCCGGGACAGGGGTATGGCGAGCAGTACTTC.

The gene calls are TRBV27 and TRBJ1-1; 9 bases line up with TRBD1. CDR3 length equals 14 residues. V was clipped by 6 bases and J by 1 base; unmatched bases: 3. CDR1 is MNHEY and CDR2 is SMNVEV in the germline V gene (reference sequence). As DNA, the CDR3 is TGTGCCAGCAGCCCGGGACAGGGGAACACTGAAGCTTTCTTT. Its translation: CASSPGQGNTEAFF.

The chain uses TRBV7-9 and TRBJ2-7, with 9 nucleotides matching TRBD1. CDR1 and CDR2 (germline): SEHNR, FQNEAQ (reference sequence). J was trimmed by 4 bases and V by 4 bases; bases with no gene match: 5. The CDR3 has 14 residues. The CDR3 DNA follows: TGTGCCAGCAGCTCGGAGGACAGGGGTTACGAGCAGTACTTC. Translating it yields CASSSEDRGYEQYF. Full variable domain (remainder filled in from reference TRBV7-9 and TRBJ2-7): DTGVSQNPRHKITKRGQNVTFRCDPISEHNRLYWYRQTLGQGPEFLTYFQNEAQLEKSRLLSDRFSAERPKGSFSTLEIQRTEQGDSAMYLCASSSEDRGYEQYFGPGTRLTVT.

The V gene is TRBV6-1, the J gene TRBJ1-2; D may be TRBD1 (6 bases). In germline, CDR1 is MNHNS, CDR2 SASEGT. V was cut by 1 base and J by 7 bases, with 16 bases left in between. This CDR3 has 15 residues. The CDR3 here is CASSEVGGRGSGYTF. CDR3 bases: TGTGCCAGCAGTGAAGTCGGGGGGCGCGGGTCTGGCTACACCTTC.